This entry lists 2 T cell receptor beta chains sequenced from one sample in a study of glioma-infiltrating T cells after dendritic cell vaccination. Time point: after dendritic cell vaccination, including at tumor progression/relapse. Assay used: immunoSEQ multiplex PCR; TCRdb lists only in-frame clones, some missing. The data hold approximately 110,000 clones, with 90% observed a single time. The sequencing here drew on blood, taken after dendritic cell vaccination. These receptors originate from a human donor with glioblastoma.

V and J are TRBV29-1 and TRBJ1-1, with D possibly TRBD1 on 5 matching bases. Trimming took off 3 bases at V and 3 bases at J, with 8 bases between the two ends. Germline assignment: CDR1 SQVTM and CDR2 ANQGSEA. The CDR3 is made up of 12 amino acids. CDR3 amino acids: CSVDDSYTEAFF. The CDR3 DNA sequence: TGCAGCGTTGATGACAGCTACACTGAAGCTTTCTTT.

The chain carries TRBV14 and TRBJ2-7, with 11 bases fitting TRBD2. Germline loops: CDR1 SGHDN, CDR2 FVKESK. J was trimmed by 7 bases and V by 1 base; bases with no gene match: 3. The CDR3 is 14 residues long. CDR3 region: CASSQARLAGEQYF. The CDR3 DNA is TGTGCCAGCAGCCAAGCCCGACTAGCGGGAGAGCAGTACTTC.